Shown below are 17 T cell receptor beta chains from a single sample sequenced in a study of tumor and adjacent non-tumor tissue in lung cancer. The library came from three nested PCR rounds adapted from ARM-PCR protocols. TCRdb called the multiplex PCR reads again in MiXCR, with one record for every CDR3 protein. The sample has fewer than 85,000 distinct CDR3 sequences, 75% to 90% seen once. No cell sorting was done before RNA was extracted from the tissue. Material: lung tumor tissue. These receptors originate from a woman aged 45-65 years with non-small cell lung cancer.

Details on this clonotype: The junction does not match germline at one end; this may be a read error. The DNA of the CDR3 is TGTATTGCTCCCGTTGGGAACCTCCAGTTCTTC. Translation gives CIAPVGNLQFF. The rearrangement joins TRBV20-1 to TRBJ2-1, with unresolved D. Germline-derived CDR1 and CDR2 are DFQATT and SNEGSKA (reference sequence). The CDR3 sequence is 11 residues long.

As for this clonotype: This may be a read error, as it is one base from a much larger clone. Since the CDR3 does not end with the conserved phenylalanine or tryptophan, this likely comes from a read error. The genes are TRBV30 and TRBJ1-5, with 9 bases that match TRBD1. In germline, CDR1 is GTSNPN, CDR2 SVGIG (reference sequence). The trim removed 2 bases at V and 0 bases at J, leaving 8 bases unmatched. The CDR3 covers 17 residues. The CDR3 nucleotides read TGTGCCTGGAGTCGGGACAGGGTGGACACTAGCAATCAGCCCCAGCATTCT. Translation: CAWSRDRVDTSNQPQHS.

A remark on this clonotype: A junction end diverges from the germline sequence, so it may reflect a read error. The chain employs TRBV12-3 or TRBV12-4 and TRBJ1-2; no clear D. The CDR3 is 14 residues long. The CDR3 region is CASGPRRRSYGYSF. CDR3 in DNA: TGTGCCAGCGGCCCTCGTAGGAGAAGCTATGGCTACAGCTTC.

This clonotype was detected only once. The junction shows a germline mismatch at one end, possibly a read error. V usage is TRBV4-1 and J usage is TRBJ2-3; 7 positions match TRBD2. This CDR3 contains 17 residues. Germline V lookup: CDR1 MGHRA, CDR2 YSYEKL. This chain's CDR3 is CASSQEPSSGSTDRQYF. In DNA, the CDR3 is TGCGCGAGCAGCCAAGAACCTTCTAGCGGAAGCACAGATAGGCAGTATTTT.

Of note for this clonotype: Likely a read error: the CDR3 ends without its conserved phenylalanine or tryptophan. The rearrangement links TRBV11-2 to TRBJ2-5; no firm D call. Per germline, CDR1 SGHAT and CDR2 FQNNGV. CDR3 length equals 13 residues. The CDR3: CASRPTAAEAQYL. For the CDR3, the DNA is TGTGCCAGCCGCCCGACTGCGGCAGAGGCCCAGTACTTA.

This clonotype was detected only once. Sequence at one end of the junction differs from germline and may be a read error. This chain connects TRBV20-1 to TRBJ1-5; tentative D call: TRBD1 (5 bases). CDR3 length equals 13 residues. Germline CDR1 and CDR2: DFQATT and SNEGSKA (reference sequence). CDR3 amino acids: CSTAAGNVLPKHF. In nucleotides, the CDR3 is TGCAGTACTGCGGCAGGGAACGTTTTGCCCAAGCATTTT.

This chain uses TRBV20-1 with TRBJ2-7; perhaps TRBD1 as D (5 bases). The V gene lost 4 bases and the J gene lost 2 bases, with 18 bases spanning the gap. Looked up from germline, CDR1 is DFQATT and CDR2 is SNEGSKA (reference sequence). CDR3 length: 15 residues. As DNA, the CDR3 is TGCAGTGCTAAAAGTTACTGGACATGGGCCTACGAGCAGTACTTC. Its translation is CSAKSYWTWAYEQYF.

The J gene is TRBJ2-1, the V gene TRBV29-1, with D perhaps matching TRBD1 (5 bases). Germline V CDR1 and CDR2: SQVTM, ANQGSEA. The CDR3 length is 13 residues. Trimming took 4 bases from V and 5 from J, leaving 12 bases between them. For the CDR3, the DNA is TGCAGCGTTGTATTGCGACAGAACAATGAGCAGTTCTTC. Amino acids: CSVVLRQNNEQFF.

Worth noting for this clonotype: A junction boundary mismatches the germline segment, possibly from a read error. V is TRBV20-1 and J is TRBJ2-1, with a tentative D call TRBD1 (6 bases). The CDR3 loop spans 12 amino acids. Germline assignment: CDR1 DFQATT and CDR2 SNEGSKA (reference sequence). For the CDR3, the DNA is TGCAGTGCGATTGACAGGAAGGATGAGCGGTTCTTC. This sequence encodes CSAIDRKDERFF.

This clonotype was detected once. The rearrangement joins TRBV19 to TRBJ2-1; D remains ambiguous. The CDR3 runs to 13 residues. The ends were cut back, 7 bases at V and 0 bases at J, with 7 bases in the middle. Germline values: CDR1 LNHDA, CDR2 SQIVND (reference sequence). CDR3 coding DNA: TGTGCCAGTAATGATAGCTCCTACAATGAGCAGTTCTTC. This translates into CASNDSSYNEQFF.

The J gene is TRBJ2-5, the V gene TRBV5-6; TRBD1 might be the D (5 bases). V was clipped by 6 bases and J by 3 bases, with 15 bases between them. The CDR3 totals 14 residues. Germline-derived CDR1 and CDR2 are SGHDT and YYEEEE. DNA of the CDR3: TGTGCCAGCAACTTTCAGGGTGAGGAAGAGACCCAGTACTTC. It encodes CASNFQGEEETQYF.

DNA for the CDR3: TGCGCCAGCAGCAGAAGCTCTAACTCTGGAAACACCATATATTTT. Encoded protein: CASSRSSNSGNTIYF. The chain joins TRBV4-3 to TRBJ1-3; no reliable D call. CDR1 LGHNA and CDR2 YSLEER come from the germline V gene. This CDR3 comprises 15 residues. V lost 5 bases and J 0 bases, leaving 11 bases between the germline ends.

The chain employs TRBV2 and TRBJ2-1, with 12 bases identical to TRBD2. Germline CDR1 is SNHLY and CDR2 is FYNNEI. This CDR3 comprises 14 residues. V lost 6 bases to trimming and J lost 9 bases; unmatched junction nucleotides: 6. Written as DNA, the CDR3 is TGTGCCAGCAGAAAGACTAGCGGGAGCGCTGAGCAGTTCTTC. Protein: CASRKTSGSAEQFF.

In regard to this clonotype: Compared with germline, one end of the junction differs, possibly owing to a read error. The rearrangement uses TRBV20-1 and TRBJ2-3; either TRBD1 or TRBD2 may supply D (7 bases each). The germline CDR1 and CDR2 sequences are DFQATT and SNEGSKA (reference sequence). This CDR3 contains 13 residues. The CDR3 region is CSAAGEGTDTRYF. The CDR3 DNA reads TGCAGTGCGGCGGGAGAAGGGACAGATACGCGGTATTTT.

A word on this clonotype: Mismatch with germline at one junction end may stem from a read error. The CDR3 sequence is CVTSDQTGTSTINEQFF. The CDR3 nucleotides read TGTGTCACCAGTGACCAGACCGGTACTAGCACTATCAATGAGCAGTTCTTC. The gene calls are TRBV24-1 and TRBJ2-1, with D possibly TRBD2 on 6 matching bases. Germline CDR1 and CDR2: KGHDR and SFDVKD. This CDR3 contains 17 residues.

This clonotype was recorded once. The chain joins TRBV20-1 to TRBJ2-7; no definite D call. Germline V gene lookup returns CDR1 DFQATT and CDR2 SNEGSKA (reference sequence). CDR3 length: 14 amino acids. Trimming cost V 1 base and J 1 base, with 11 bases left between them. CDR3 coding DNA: TGCAGTGCTAGAGCGTCGGAACAGTCCTACGAGCAGTACTTC. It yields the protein CSARASEQSYEQYF.

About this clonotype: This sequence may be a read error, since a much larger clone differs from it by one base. CDR3 coding DNA: TGCAGCGTTGTAGGGGTTGAGAACACTGAAGCTTTCTTT. Translation: CSVVGVENTEAFF. This chain connects TRBV29-1 to TRBJ1-1; a possible D gene is TRBD1 (5 bases). Germline V gene sequence: CDR1 SQVTM, CDR2 ANQGSEA. Trimming removed 4 bases from V and 1 base from J, with 10 bases in between. The length of the CDR3 is 13 residues. Filled out from reference TRBV29-1 and TRBJ1-1, the complete variable domain reads SAVISQKPSRDICQRGTSLTIQCQVDSQVTMMFWYRQQPGQSLTLIATANQGSEATYESGFVIDKFPISRPNLTFSTLTVSNMSPEDSSIYLCSVVGVENTEAFFGQGTRLTVV.